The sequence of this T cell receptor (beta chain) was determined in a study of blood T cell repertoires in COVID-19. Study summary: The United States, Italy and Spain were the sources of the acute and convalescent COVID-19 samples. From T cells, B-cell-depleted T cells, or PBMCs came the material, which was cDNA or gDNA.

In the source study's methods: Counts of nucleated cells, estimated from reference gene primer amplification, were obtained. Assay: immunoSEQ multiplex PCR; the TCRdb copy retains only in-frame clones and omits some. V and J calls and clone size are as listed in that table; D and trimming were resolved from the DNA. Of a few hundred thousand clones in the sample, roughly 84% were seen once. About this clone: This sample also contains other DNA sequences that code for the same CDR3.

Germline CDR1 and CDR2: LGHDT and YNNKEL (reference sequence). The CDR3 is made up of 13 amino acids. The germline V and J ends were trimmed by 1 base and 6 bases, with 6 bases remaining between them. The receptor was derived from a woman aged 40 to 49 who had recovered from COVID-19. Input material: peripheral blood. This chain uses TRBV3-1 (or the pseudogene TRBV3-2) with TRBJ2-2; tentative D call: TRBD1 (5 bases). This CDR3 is CASSQAGSGELFF. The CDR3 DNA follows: TGTGCCAGCAGCCAAGCAGGGTCCGGGGAGCTGTTTTTT.